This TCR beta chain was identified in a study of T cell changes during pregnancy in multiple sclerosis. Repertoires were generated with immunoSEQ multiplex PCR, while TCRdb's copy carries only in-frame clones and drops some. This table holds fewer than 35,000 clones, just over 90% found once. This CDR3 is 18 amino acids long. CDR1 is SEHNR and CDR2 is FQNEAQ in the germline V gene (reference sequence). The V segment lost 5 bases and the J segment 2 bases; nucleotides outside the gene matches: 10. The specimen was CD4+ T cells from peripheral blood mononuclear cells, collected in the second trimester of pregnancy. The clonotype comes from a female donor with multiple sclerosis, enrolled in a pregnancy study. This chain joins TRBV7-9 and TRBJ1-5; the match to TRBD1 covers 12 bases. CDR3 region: CASSTGTGGVSGNQPQHF. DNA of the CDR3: TGTGCCAGCAGCACCGGGACAGGGGGCGTCTCGGGCAATCAGCCCCAGCATTTT.